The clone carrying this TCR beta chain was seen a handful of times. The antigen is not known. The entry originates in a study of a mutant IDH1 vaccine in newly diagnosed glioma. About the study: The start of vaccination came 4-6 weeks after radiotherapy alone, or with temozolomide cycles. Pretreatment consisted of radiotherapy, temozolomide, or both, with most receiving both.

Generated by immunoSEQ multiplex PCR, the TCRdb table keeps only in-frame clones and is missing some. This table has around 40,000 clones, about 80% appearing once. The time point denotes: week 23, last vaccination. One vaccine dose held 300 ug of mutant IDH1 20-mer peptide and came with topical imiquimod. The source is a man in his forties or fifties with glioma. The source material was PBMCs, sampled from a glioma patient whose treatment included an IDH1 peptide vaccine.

As DNA, the CDR3 is TGCGCCAGCAGCTCGGGACAGGGTGGGGGATTAACTGAAGCTTTCTTT. Translated: CASSSGQGGGLTEAFF. V gene TRBV5-1 combines with J gene TRBJ1-1; 9 bases match TRBD1. V was pared by 3 bases and J by 5 bases, with 11 bases of the junction left unmatched. This CDR3 contains 16 residues. Looked up from germline, CDR1 is SGHRS and CDR2 is YFSETQ.